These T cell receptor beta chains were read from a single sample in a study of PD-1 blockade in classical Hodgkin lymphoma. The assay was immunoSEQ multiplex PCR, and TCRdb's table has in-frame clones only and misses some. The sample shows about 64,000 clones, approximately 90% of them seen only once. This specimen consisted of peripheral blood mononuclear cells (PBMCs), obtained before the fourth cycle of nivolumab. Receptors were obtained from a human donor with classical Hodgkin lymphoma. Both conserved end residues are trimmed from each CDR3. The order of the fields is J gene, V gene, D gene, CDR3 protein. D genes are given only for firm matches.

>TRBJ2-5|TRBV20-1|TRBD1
RGQGGETQY
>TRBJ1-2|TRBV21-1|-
ASRPTRTGSGYT
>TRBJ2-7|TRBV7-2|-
ASSSKPGPYEQY
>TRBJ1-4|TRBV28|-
ASSERANEKLF
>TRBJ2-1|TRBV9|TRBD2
ASSPYTGTRGEQF
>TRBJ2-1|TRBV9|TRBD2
ASSVAGTSGRGVSNEQF
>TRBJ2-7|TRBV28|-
ASSPIFETSSYEQY
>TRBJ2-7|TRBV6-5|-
ASSYASPGVYEQY
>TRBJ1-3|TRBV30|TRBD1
AWSRQGGIGNTIY
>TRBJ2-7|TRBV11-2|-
ASSPSGLHEQY
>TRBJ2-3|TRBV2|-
ASSLRTTDTQY
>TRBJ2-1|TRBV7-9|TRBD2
ASSPGRNEQF
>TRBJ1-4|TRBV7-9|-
ASSFDHSPTNEKLF
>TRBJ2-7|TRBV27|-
ASSLYPEADEQY
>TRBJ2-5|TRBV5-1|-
ASSLVPRETQY
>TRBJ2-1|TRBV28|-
ASSVMPYNEQF
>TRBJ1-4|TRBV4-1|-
ASSQPGVTNEKLF